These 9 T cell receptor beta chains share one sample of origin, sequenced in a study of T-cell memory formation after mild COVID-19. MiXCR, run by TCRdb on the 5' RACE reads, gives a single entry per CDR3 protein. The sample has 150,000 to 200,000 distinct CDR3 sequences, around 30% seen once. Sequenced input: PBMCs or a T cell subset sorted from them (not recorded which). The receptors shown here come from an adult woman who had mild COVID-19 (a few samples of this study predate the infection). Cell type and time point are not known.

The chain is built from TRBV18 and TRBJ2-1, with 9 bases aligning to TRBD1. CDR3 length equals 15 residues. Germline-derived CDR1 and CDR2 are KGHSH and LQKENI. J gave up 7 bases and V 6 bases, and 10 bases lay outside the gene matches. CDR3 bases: TGTGCCAGCTCGCAACAGGGGGCGCATGGTAATGAGCAGTTCTTC. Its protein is CASSQQGAHGNEQFF.

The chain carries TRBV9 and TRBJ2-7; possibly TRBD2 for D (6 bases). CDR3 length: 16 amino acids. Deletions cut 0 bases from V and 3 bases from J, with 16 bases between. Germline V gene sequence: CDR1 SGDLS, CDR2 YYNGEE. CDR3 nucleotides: TGTGCCAGCAGCGTAGGTTCGGGGGTAAGCGTCTACGAGCAGTACTTC. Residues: CASSVGSGVSVYEQYF.

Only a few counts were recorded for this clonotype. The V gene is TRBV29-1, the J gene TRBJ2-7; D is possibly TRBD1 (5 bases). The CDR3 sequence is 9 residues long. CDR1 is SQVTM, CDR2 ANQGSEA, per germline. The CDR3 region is CRPRQEQYF. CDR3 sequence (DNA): TGCAGACCCAGACAGGAGCAGTACTTC.

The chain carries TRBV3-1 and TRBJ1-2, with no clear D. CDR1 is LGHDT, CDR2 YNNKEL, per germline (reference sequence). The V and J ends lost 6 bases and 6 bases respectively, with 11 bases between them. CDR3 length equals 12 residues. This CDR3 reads CASRSGSHGYTF. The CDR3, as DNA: TGTGCCAGCAGATCCGGGAGTCATGGCTACACCTTC.

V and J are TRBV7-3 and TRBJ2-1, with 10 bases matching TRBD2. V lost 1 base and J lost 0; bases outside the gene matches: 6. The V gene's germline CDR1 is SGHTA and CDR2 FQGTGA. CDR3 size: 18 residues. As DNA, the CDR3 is TGTGCCAGCAGCTTAAGCGTAGCGGGGGGTTCCTCCTACAATGAGCAGTTCTTC. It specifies CASSLSVAGGSSYNEQFF.

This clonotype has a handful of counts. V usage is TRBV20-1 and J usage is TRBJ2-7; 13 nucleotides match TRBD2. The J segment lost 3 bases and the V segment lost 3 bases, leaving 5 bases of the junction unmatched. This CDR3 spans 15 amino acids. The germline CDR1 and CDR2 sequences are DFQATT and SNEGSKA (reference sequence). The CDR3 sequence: CSASPRTSGSYEQYF. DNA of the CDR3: TGCAGTGCTAGCCCACGGACTAGCGGGAGCTACGAGCAGTACTTC.

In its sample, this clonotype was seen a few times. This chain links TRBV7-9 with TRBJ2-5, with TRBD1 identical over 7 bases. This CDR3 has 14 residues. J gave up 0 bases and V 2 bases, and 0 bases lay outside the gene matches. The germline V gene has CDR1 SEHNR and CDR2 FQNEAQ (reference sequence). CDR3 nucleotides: TGTGCCAGCAGCTTACAGGGGGACCAAGAGACCCAGTACTTC. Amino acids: CASSLQGDQETQYF.

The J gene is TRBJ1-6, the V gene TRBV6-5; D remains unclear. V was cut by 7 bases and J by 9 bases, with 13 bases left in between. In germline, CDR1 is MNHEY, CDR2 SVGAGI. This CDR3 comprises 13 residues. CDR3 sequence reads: CASNVSPISPLHF. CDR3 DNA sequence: TGTGCCAGCAACGTATCCCCCATTTCACCCCTCCACTTT.

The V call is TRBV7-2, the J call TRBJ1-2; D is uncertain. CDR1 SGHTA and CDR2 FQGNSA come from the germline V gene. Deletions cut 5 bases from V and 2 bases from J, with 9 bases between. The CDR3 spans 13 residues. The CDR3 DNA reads TGTGCCAGCAGCCATGGGGAGAACTATGGCTACACCTTC. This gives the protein CASSHGENYGYTF.